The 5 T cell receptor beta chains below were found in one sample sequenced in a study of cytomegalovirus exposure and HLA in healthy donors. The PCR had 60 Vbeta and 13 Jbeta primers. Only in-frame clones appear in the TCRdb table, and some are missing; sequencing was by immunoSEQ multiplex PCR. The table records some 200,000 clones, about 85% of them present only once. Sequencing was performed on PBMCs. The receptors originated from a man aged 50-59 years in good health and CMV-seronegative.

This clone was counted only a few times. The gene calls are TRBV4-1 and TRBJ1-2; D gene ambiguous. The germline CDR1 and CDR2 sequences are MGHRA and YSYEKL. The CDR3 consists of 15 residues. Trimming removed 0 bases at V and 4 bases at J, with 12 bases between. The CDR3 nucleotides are TGCGCCAGCAGCCAAGAGGGCGCAACTCTCTATGGCTACACCTTC. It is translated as CASSQEGATLYGYTF.

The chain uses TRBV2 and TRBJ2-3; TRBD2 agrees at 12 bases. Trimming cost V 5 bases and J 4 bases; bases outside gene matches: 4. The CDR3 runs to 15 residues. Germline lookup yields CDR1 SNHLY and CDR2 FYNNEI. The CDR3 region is CASSFLAGGADTQYF. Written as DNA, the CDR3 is TGTGCCAGCAGTTTCCTAGCGGGGGGGGCAGATACGCAGTATTTT.

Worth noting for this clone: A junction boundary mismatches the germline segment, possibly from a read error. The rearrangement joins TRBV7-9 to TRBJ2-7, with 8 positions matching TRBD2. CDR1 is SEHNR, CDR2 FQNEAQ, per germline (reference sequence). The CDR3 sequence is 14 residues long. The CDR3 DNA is TGTTCCAGCAGCTTATACGGGGGGGCCTACGAGCAGTACTTC. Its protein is CSSSLYGGAYEQYF.

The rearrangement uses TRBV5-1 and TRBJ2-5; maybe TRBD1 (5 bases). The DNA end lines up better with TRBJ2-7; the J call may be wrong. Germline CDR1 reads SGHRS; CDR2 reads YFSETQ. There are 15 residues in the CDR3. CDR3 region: CASSSFLGLAYEQYF. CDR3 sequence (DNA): TGCGCCAGCAGCTCCTTTCTGGGGCTCGCCTACGAGCAGTACTTC.

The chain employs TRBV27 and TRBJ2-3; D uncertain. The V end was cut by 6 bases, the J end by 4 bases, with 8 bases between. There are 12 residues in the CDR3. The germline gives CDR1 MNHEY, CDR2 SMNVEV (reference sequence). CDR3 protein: CASRREADTQYF. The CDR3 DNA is TGTGCCAGCAGACGCGAAGCAGATACGCAGTATTTT.